The rows below give T cell receptor beta chains drawn from one sample of a study of blood T cell repertoires in COVID-19. Profiling relied on immunoSEQ multiplex PCR, and the TCRdb table lists in-frame clones only, not all of them. Seen here are about 410,000 clones, 80% to 90% observed once, and the top ten hold roughly 1.4%. The sequencing sample was made of peripheral blood. These receptors came from a woman in her 30s with active or convalescent COVID-19. Both conserved end residues are part of each CDR3. A D gene is named only where the DNA matches it firmly. Size is omitted from some rows. Given values are once, few, many or a class for expanded clones.

size	length	V	J	D	DNA	CDR3
-	16	TRBV5-1	TRBJ2-5	TRBD1	TGCGCCAGCAGCTTGGTAGGGACAGGGGGCGCCGAGACCCAGTACTTC	CASSLVGTGGAETQYF
-	15	TRBV24-1	TRBJ2-7	TRBD1	TGTGCCACCAGTGATTTGGGGACAGCGACGTACGAGCAGTACTTC	CATSDLGTATYEQYF
-	20	TRBV11-2	TRBJ2-5	-	TGTGCCAGCAGCTTAGATCGTCCCCTTTTTAGCGACTCCGCCCAAGAGACCCAGTACTTC	CASSLDRPLFSDSAQETQYF
-	15	TRBV11-2	TRBJ1-4	-	TGTGCCAGCAGCTATGGGGCAGGAAATAATGAAAAACTGTTTTTT	CASSYGAGNNEKLFF
-	15	TRBV5-1	TRBJ1-3	-	TGCGCCAGCAGCTTCGACCCGGGCTCTGGAAACACCATATATTTT	CASSFDPGSGNTIYF
-	16	TRBV29-1	TRBJ2-3	-	TGCAGCGTTGAAGGAGGTCGGGGGGCGAGCACAGATACGCAGTATTTT	CSVEGGRGASTDTQYF
once	14	TRBV3-1/TRBV3-2	TRBJ2-5	-	TGTGCCAGCAGCCAAGATCAAGGGGGGGGGACCCAGTACTTC	CASSQDQGGGTQYF
-	15	TRBV27	TRBJ1-2	-	TGTGCCAGCAGTTTATGGGCGGGAGTGGAGACTGGCTACACCTTC	CASSLWAGVETGYTF
-	16	TRBV19	TRBJ2-1	TRBD2	TGTGCCAGTAGCTCCCCGCTAGCGGGGGACTACAATGAGCAGTTCTTC	CASSSPLAGDYNEQFF
-	15	TRBV6-1	TRBJ1-1	TRBD1	TGTGCCAGCAGTGAACCCGGGACAGGGGCGGGTAGAGCTTTCTTT	CASSEPGTGAGRAFF
-	15	TRBV6-6	TRBJ2-7	-	TGTGCCAGCAGTTACCCCCCCGGGGTGGGCAACGAGCAGTACTTC	CASSYPPGVGNEQYF
-	16	TRBV7-8	TRBJ1-3	-	TGTGCCAGCAGCCCGGTGGTGCGTTTCTCTGGAAACACCATATATTTT	CASSPVVRFSGNTIYF
-	15	TRBV5-1	TRBJ2-1	-	TGCGCCAGCAGCTTGGTCACTACCGGGTTTTATGAGCAGTTCTTC	CASSLVTTGFYEQFF
-	18	TRBV11-2	TRBJ2-1	TRBD2	TGTGCCAGCAGCTTAGATGTCATAGCGGGGGGATCCTACAATGAGCAGTTCTTC	CASSLDVIAGGSYNEQFF
-	15	TRBV7-9	TRBJ2-5	TRBD2	TGTGCCAGCAGCTTAATTATGGGGGAGGGAGAGACCCAGTACTTC	CASSLIMGEGETQYF
-	12	TRBV6-5	TRBJ1-2	-	TGTGCCAGCAGGATGACAGAGTATGGCTACACCTTC	CASRMTEYGYTF
-	15	TRBV7-7	TRBJ2-1	TRBD2	TGTGCCAGCAGCTCAAAGGGACTAGCGGGAAATGAGCAGTTCTTC	CASSSKGLAGNEQFF
-	15	TRBV6-5	TRBJ1-2	TRBD1	TGTGCCGGGTCTTCTGAGACAGGGGCAAACTATGGCTACACCTTC	CAGSSETGANYGYTF
-	13	TRBV10-1	TRBJ2-2	-	TGCGCCAGCAGTCGTGGACAGACCGGGGAGCTGTTTTTT	CASSRGQTGELFF
-	14	TRBV6-5	TRBJ1-5	TRBD1	TGTGCCAGCAGTTACCGGACAGGGGATCAGCCCCAGCATTTT	CASSYRTGDQPQHF
-	15	TRBV5-1	TRBJ2-6	-	TGCGCCAGCAGCACCGGGAGACCTGGGGCCAACGTCCTGACTTTC	CASSTGRPGANVLTF
-	14	TRBV4-1	TRBJ1-1	-	TGCGCCAGCAGCCAAGATTATGTGAACACTGAAGCTTTCTTT	CASSQDYVNTEAFF
-	15	TRBV18	TRBJ1-1	-	TGTGCCAGCTCACCACTGACCCCCCGGGGCACTGAAGCTTTCTTT	CASSPLTPRGTEAFF
-	13	TRBV4-1	TRBJ2-5	-	TGCGCCAGCAGCCAAGGAATTCAGGAGACCCAGTACTTC	CASSQGIQETQYF
-	13	TRBV7-9	TRBJ1-5	-	TGTGCCAGCAGCTTTATTGTAAATCAGCCCCAGCATTTT	CASSFIVNQPQHF
-	15	TRBV27	TRBJ1-1	-	TGTGCCAGCAGTTTATCGGACAGATTGAACACTGAAGCTTTCTTT	CASSLSDRLNTEAFF
-	13	TRBV18	TRBJ2-3	-	TGTGCCAGCTCACCCCAGGGATCAGATACGCAGTATTTT	CASSPQGSDTQYF
-	12	TRBV10-3	TRBJ1-4	-	TGTGCCATCAGCTCGTCCCGTGAAAAACTGTTTTTT	CAISSSREKLFF
-	13	TRBV30	TRBJ1-2	-	TGTGCCTGGGACGGGGAAAGGTTCTATGGCTACACCTTC	CAWDGERFYGYTF
-	21	TRBV2	TRBJ1-2	TRBD1	TGTGCCAGCAGTGAAGCGGGGGGACAGGGCAAAACCCTCACCCATTCATATGGCTACACCTTC	CASSEAGGQGKTLTHSYGYTF
-	15	TRBV5-6	TRBJ2-3	-	TGTGCCAGCAGCTTGCAACTCCGGGGAGGAGATACGCAGTATTTT	CASSLQLRGGDTQYF
-	13	TRBV6-5	TRBJ2-7	TRBD1	TGTGCCAGCAGAAGCCGGGACAGTTACGAGCAGTACTTC	CASRSRDSYEQYF
-	15	TRBV5-1	TRBJ1-1	-	TGCGCCAGCAGCCTAAGCCCCGTTTCTGTGACTGAAGCTTTCTTT	CASSLSPVSVTEAFF
-	15	TRBV5-1	TRBJ1-2	-	TGCGCCAGCAGCAGGGGTGGAGGGGCAGACTATGGCTACACCTTC	CASSRGGGADYGYTF
-	14	TRBV6-5	TRBJ2-1	-	TGTGCCAACCGAAAAGCAGGAACCTACAATGAGCAGTTCTTC	CANRKAGTYNEQFF
few	14	TRBV7-9	TRBJ2-7	-	TGTGCCAGCAGTTCTCAGACTAGACCCTACGAGCAGTACTTC	CASSSQTRPYEQYF
-	15	TRBV29-1	TRBJ1-3	TRBD1	TGCAGCGTGGACACAGGGGATCTCGCCGGAAACACCATATATTTT	CSVDTGDLAGNTIYF
-	13	TRBV19	TRBJ1-5	-	TGTGCCAGTAGTGGGGGGGAAAATCAGCCCCAGCATTTT	CASSGGENQPQHF
-	12	TRBV2	TRBJ2-3	-	TGTGCCAGCAGTGGAGAGACAGATACGCAGTATTTT	CASSGETDTQYF
-	15	TRBV7-6	TRBJ2-3	TRBD2	TGTGCCAGCAGCCCCGGCGGGGGACTCACAGATACGCAGTATTTT	CASSPGGGLTDTQYF
-	14	TRBV27	TRBJ1-5	-	TGTGCCAGCAGTTTAGGACAAGGCAATCAGCCCCAGCATTTT	CASSLGQGNQPQHF